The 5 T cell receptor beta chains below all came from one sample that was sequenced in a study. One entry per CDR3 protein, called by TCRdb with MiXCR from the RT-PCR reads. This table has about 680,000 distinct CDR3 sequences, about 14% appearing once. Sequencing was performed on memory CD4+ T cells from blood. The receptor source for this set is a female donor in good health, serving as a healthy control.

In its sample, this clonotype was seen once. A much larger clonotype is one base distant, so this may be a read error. The CDR3, as DNA: TGTGCCAGCAGTCCGACAGACGGGAGTTCACCCCTCCAATTT. It specifies CASSPTDGSSPLQF. This rearrangement joins TRBV6-2 or TRBV6-3 to TRBJ1-6; maybe TRBD1 (5 bases). The CDR3 is made up of 14 amino acids. Germline CDR1 reads MNHEY; CDR2 reads SVGEGT.

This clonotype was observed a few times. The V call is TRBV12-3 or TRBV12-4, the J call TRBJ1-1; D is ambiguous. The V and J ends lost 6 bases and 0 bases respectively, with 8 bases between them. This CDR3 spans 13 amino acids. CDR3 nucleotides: TGTGCCAGCAGAATAGGCGTGAACACTGAAGCTTTCTTT. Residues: CASRIGVNTEAFF.

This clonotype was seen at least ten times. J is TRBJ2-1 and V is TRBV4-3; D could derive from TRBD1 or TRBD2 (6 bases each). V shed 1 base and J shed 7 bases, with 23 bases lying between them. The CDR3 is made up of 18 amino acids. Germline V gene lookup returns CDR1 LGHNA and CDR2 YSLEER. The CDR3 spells CASSQARERGAKSNEQFF. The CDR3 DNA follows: TGCGCCAGCAGCCAAGCACGCGAGAGGGGGGCAAAGTCGAATGAGCAGTTCTTC.

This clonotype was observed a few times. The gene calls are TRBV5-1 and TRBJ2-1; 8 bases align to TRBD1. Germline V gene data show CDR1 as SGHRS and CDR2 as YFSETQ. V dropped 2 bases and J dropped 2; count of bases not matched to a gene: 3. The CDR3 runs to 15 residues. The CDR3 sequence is CASSFQTGAYNEQFF. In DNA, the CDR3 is TGCGCCAGCAGCTTCCAGACAGGGGCCTACAATGAGCAGTTCTTC. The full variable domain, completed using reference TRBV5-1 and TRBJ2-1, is KAGVTQTPRYLIKTRGQQVTLSCSPISGHRSVSWYQQTPGQGLQFLFEYFSETQRNKGNFPGRFSGRQFSNSRSEMNVSTLELGDSALYLCASSFQTGAYNEQFFGPGTRLTVL.

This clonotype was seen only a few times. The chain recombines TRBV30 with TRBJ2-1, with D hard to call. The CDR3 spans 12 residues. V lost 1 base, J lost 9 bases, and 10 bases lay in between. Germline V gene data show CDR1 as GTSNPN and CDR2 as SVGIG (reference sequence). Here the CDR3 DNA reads TGTGCCTGGAGTGGGCTTCTCAGTGAGCAGTTCTTC. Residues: CAWSGLLSEQFF. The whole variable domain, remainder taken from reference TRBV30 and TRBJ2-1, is SQTIHQWPATLVQPVGSPLSLECTVEGTSNPNLYWYRQAAGRGLQLLFYSVGIGQISSEVPQNLSASRPQDRQFILSSKKLLLSDSGFYLCAWSGLLSEQFFGPGTRLTVL.